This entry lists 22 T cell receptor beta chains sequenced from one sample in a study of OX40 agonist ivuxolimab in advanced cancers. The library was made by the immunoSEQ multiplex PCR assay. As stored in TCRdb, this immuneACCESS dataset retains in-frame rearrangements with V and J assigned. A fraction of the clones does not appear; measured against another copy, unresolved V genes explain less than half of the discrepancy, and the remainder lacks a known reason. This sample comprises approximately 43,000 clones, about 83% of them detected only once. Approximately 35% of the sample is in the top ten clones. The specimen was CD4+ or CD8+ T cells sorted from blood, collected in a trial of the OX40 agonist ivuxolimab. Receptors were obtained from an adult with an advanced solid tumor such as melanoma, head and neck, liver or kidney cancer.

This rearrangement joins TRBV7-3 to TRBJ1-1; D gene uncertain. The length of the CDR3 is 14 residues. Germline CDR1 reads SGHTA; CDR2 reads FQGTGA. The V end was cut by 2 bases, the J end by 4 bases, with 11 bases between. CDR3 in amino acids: CASSLGSPGTEAFF. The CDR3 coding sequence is TGTGCCAGCAGCTTAGGCTCCCCGGGCACTGAAGCTTTCTTT.

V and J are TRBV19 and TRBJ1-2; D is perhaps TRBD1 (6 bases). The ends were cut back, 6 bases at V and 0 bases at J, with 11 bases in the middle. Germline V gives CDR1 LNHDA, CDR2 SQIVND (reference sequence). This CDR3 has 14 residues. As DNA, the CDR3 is TGTGCCAGTAGAGGGGGGAGCCCTAACTATGGCTACACCTTC. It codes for CASRGGSPNYGYTF.

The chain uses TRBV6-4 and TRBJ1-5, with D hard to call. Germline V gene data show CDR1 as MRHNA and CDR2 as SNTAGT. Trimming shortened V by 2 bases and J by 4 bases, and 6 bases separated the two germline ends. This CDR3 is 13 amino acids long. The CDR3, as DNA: TGTGCCAGCAGTGACGGGCCAAATCAGCCCCAGCATTTT. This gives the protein CASSDGPNQPQHF.

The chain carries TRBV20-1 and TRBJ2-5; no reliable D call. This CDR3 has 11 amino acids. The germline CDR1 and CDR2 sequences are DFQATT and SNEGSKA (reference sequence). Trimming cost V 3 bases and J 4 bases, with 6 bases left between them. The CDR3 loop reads CSASLVETQYF. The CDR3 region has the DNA TGCAGTGCTAGCCTCGTAGAGACCCAGTACTTC.

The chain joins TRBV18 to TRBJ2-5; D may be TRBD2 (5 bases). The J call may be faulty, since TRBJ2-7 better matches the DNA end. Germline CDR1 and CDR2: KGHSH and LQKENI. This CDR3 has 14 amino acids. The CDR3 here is CASSMRTPAYEQYF. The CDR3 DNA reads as TGTGCCAGCTCAATGAGGACTCCTGCCTACGAGCAGTACTTC.

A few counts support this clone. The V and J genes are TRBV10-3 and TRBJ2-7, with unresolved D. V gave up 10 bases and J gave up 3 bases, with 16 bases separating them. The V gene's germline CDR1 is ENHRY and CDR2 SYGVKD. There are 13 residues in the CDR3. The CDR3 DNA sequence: TGTGCCACTCGACAACCACCCCGCTACGAGCAGTACTTC. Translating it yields CATRQPPRYEQYF.

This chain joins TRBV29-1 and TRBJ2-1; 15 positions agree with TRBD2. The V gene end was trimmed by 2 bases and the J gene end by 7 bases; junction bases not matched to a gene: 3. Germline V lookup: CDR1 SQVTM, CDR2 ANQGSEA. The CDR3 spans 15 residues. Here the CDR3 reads CSVETGTSGGNEQFF. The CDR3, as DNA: TGCAGCGTTGAAACCGGGACTAGCGGGGGGAATGAGCAGTTCTTC.

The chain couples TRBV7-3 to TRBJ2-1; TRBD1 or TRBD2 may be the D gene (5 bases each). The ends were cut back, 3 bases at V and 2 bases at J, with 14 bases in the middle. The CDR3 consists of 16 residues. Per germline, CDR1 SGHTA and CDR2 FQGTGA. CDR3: CASSFMGVGAYNEQFF. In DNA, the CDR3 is TGTGCCAGCAGCTTTATGGGAGTGGGGGCCTACAATGAGCAGTTCTTC.

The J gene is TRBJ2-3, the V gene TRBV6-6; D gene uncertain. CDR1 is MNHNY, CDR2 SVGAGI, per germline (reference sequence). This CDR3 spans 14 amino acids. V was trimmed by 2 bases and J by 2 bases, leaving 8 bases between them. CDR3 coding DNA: TGTGCCAGCAGTTACAACCGGTTCACAGATACGCAGTATTTT. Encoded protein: CASSYNRFTDTQYF.

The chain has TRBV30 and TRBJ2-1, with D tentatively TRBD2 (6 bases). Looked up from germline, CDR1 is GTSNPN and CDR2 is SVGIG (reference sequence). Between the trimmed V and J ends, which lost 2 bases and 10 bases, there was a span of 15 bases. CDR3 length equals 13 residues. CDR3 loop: CAWSRSGAGEQFF. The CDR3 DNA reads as TGTGCCTGGAGTAGGTCGGGAGCAGGAGAGCAGTTCTTC. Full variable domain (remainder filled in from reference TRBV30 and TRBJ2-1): SQTIHQWPATLVQPVGSPLSLECTVEGTSNPNLYWYRQAAGRGLQLLFYSVGIGQISSEVPQNLSASRPQDRQFILSSKKLLLSDSGFYLCAWSRSGAGEQFFGPGTRLTVL.

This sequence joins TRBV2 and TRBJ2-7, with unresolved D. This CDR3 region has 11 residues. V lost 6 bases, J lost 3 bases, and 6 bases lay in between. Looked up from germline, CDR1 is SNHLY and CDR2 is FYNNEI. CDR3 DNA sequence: TGTGCCAGCAGCCCCGGCTACGAGCAGTACTTC. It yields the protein CASSPGYEQYF.

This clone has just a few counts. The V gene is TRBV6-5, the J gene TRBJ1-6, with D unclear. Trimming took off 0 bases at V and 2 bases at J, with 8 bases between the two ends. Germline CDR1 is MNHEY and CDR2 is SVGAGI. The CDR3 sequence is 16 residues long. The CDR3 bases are TGTGCCAGCAGTTACTCGATGGACGCCTATAATTCACCCCTCCACTTT. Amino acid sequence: CASSYSMDAYNSPLHF.

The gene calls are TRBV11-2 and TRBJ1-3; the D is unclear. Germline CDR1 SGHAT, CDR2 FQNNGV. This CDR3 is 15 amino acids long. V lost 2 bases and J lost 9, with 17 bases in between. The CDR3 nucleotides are TGTGCCAGCAGCTTAATTTTTTCTGTGGCGGCCACCATATATTTT. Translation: CASSLIFSVAATIYF.

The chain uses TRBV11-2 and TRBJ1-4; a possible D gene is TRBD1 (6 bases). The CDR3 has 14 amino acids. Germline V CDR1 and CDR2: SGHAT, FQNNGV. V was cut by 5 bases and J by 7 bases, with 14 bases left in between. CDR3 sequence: CASSPKGGAEKLFF. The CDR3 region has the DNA TGTGCCAGCAGCCCGAAAGGGGGAGCTGAAAAACTGTTTTTT.

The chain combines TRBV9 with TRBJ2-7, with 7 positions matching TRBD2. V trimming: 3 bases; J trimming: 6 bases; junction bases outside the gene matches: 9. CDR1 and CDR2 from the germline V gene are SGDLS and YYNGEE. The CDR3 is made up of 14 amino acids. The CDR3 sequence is CASSGGSGEGEQYF. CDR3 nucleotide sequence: TGTGCCAGCAGCGGAGGGAGCGGGGAAGGCGAGCAGTACTTC.

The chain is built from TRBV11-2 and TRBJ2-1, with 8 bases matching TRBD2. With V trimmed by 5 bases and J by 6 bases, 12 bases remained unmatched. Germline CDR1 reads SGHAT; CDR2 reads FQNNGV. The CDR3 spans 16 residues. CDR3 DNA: TGTGCCAGCAGCCCAGCCGCCAGCGGGGGTGGCAATGAGCAGTTCTTC. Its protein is CASSPAASGGGNEQFF.

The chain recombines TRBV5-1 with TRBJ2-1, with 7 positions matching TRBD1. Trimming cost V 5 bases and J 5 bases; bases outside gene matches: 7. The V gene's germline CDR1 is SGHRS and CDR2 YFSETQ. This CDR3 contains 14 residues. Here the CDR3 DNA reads TGCGCCAGCAGTTCCGGGACAGACAACAATGAGCAGTTCTTC. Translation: CASSSGTDNNEQFF.

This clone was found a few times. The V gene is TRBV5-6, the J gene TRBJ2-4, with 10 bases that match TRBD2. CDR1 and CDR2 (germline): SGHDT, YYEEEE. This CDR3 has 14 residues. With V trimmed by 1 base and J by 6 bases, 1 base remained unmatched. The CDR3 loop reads CASSLIAGGNIQYF. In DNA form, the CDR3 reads TGTGCCAGCAGCTTGATAGCGGGGGGAAACATTCAGTACTTC. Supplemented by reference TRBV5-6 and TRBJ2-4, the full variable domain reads DAGVTQSPTHLIKTRGQQVTLRCSPKSGHDTVSWYQQALGQGPQFIFQYYEEEERQRGNFPDRFSGHQFPNYSSELNVNALLLGDSALYLCASSLIAGGNIQYFGAGTRLSVL.

CDR3 bases: TGTGCCTGGAACAGCGCCATCGGGAATGGCTACACCTTC. Its protein is CAWNSAIGNGYTF. V gene TRBV30 combines with J gene TRBJ1-2; unclear D gene. Deletions cut 4 bases from V and 6 bases from J, with 15 bases between. This CDR3 comprises 13 residues. The germline CDR1 and CDR2 sequences are GTSNPN and SVGIG (reference sequence).

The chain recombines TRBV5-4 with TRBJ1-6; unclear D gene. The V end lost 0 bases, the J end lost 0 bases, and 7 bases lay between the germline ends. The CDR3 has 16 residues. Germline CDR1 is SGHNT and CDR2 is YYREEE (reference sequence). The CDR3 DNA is TGTGCCAGCAGCTTGGACAGAAGCTCCTATAATTCACCCCTCCACTTT. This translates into CASSLDRSSYNSPLHF.

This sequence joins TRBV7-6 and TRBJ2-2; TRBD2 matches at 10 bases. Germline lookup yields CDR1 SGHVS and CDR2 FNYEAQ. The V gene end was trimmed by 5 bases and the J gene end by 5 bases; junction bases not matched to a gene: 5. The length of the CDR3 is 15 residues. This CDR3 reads CASSPSGRGTGELFF. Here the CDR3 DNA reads TGTGCCAGCAGCCCCAGCGGGAGGGGGACCGGGGAGCTGTTTTTT.

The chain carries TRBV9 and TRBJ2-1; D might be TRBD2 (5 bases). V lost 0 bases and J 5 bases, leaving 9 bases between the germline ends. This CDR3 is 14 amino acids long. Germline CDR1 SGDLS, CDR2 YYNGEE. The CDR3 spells CASSVGLTNNEQFF. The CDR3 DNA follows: TGTGCCAGCAGCGTAGGACTAACGAACAATGAGCAGTTCTTC.